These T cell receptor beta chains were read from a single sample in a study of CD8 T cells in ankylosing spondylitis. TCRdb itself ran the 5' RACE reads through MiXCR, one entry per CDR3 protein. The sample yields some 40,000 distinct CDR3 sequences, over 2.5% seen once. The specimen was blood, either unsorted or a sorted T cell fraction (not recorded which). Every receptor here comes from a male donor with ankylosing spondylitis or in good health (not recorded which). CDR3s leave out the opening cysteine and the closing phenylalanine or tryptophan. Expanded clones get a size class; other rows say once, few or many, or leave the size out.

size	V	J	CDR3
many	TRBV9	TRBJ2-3	ASSVNPSGTTDTQY
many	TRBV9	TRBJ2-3	ASSVGRIAGGTDTQY
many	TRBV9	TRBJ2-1	ASSITGTRGEQF
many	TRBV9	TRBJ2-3	ASSVTQGSTDTQY
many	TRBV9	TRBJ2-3	ASSVGNPLIGGADTQY
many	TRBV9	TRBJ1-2	ASSVEAGANYGYT
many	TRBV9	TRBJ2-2	ASSVATGLAGELF
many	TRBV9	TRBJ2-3	ASSPRDRSPSTDTQY
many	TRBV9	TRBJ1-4	ASSVGVTNEKLF
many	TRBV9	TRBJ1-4	ASSARMNEKLF
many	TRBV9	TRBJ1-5	ASSALGQDNQPQH
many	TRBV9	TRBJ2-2	ASSVSRMDTGELF
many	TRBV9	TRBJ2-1	ASSVAPGTTEQF
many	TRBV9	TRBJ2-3	ASSFSGGSTDTQY
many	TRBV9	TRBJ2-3	ASSPQGLAGISTDTQY
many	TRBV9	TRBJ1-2	ASSVEGSKYYGYT
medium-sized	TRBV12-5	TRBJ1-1	ASEGRGQNTEAF
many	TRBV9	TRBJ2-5	ASSKAASSETQY
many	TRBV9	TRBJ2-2	ASSVLDSYTGELF
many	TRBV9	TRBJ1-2	ASSVAGQNYGYT
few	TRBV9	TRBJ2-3	ASSVQMGTDTQY
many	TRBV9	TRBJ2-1	ASSVVGGASSYNEQF
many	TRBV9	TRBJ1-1	ASSPTLNTEAF
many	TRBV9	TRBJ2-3	ASSAPSPGPGGDTQY
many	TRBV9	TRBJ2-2	ASSVLAGGPDGTGELF
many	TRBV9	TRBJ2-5	ASSVDGRETQY
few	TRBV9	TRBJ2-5	ASSTSSLETQY
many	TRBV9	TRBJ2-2	ASSGSASNTGELF
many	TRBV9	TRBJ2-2	ASSVGEKNTGELF
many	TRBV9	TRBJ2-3	ASSARAGSIGDTQY
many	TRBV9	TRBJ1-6	ASSPQGRDSPLH
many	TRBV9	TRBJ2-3	ASSAEGVPITDTQY
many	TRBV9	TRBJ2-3	ASSPKWAGINTDTQY
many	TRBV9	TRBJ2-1	ASSPFRGYGGIGNEQF
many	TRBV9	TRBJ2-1	ASSVGPGDNDEQF
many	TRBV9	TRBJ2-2	ASSVVASGRADTGELF
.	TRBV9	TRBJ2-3	ASSAFRSSLTDTQY
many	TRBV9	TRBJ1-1	ASSVGTGSTEAF
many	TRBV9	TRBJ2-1	ASSVQLVVAGAYNEQF
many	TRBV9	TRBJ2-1	ASSLHLDNEQF
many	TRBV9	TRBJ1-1	ASSVGGQVTEAF
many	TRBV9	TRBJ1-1	ASSPRDTEAF
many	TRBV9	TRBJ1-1	ASSTGERNTEAF
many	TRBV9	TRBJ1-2	ASSRDSSNYGYT
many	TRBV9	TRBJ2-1	ASSVREGPYNEQF
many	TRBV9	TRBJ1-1	ASSVGPGTEAF
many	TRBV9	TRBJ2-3	ASSVATGRASTDTQY
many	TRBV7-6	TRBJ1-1	ASSLPDRDTEAF